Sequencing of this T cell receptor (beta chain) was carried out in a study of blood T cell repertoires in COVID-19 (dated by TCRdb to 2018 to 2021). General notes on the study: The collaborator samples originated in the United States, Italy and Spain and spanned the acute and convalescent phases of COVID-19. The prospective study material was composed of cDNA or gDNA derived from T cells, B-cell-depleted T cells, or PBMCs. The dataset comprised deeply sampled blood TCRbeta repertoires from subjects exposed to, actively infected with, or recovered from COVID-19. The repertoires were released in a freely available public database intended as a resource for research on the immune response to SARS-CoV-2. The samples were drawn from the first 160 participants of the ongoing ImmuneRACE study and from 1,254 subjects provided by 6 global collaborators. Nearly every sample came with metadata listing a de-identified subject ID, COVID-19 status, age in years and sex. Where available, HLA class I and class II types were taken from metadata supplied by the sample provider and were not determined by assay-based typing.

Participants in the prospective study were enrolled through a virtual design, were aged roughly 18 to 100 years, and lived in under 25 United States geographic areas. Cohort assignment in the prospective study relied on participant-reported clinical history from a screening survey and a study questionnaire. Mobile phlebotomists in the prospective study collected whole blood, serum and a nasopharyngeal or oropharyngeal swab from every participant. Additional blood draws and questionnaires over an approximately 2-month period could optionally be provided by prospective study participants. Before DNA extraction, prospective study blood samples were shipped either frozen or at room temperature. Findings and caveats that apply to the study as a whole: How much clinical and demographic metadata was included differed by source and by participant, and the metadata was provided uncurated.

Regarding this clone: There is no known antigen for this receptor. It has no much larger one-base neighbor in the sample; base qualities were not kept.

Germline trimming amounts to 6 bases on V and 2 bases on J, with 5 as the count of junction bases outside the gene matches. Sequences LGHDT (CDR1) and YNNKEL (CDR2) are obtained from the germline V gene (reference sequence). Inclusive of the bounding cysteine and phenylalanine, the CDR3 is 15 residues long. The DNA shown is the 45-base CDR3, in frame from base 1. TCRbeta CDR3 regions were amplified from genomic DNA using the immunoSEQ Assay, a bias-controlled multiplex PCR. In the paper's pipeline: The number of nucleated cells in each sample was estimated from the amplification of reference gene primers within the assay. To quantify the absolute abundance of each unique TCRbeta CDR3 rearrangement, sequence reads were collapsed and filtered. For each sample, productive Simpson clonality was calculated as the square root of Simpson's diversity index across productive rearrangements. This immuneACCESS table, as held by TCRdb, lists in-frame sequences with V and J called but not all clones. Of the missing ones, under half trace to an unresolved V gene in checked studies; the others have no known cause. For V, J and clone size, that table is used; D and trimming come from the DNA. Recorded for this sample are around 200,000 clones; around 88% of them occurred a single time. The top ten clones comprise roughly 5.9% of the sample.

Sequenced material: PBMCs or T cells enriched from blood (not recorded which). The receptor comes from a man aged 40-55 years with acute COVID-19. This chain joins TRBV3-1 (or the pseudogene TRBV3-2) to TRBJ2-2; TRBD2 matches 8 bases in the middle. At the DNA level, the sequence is TGTGCCAGCAGGGTAGCGGGATTAAACACCGGGGAGCTGTTTTTT. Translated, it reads CASRVAGLNTGELFF.